Below, 9 T cell receptor beta chains from the same sample are listed, as sequenced in a study of early T cells in non-severe SARS-CoV-2 infection. TCRdb used MiXCR to reprocess the 5' RACE reads, holding one entry per CDR3 protein. The sample contains about 81,000 distinct CDR3 sequences, 13% to 15% of which appear only once. The sample comprised whole blood. The receptors were sampled from an adult who was a healthcare worker with PCR-confirmed SARS-CoV-2 infection or an uninfected control (not recorded which).

This clonotype was seen ten or more times. For the CDR3, the DNA is TGTGCCAGCAGTTACTCGACAGCAAACCCCGAAGCTTTCTTT. This sequence encodes CASSYSTANPEAFF. The chain couples TRBV6-6 to TRBJ1-1; perhaps TRBD1 as D (5 bases). The CDR3 has 14 residues. V lost 0 bases and J 8 bases, leaving 13 bases between the germline ends. Per the germline V gene, CDR1 is MNHNY and CDR2 is SVGAGI (reference sequence).

V is TRBV5-4 and J is TRBJ2-3; possibly TRBD1 for D (6 bases). Germline CDR1 and CDR2: SGHNT and YYREEE (reference sequence). This CDR3 has 16 residues. V was trimmed by 4 bases and J by 0 bases, leaving 15 bases between them. For the CDR3, the DNA is TGTGCCAGCAGCCAGGACAGCTCAGCTAGCACAGATACGCAGTATTTT. This translates into CASSQDSSASTDTQYF. Full variable domain (outside the CDR3, taken from reference TRBV5-4 and TRBJ2-3): ETGVTQSPTHLIKTRGQQVTLRCSSQSGHNTVSWYQQALGQGPQFIFQYYREEENGRGNFPPRFSGLQFPNYSSELNVNALELDDSALYLCASSQDSSASTDTQYFGPGTRLTVL.

The chain recombines TRBV28 with TRBJ1-6; 9 bases are shared with TRBD1. Germline-derived CDR1 and CDR2 are MDHEN and SYDVKM. Losses at the gene ends were 4 bases for V and 11 bases for J; bases not matched to a gene: 9. The CDR3 contains 15 residues. Here the CDR3 DNA reads TGTGCCAGCAGTTCTACAGGGGGCCCTGTAACACCCCTCCACTTT. Amino acid sequence: CASSSTGGPVTPLHF. The full variable domain, in which reference TRBV28 and TRBJ1-6 provide the parts outside the CDR3, is DVKVTQSSRYLVKRTGEKVFLECVQDMDHENMFWYRQDPGLGLRLIYFSYDVKMKEKGDIPEGYSVSREKKERFSLILESASTNQTSMYLCASSSTGGPVTPLHFGNGTRLTVT.

This clonotype was observed a few times. V is TRBV7-2 and J is TRBJ2-5, with D perhaps given as TRBD1 or TRBD2 (5 bases each). Germline V gene sequence: CDR1 SGHTA, CDR2 FQGNSA. The germline V and J ends were trimmed by 1 base and 5 bases, with 11 bases remaining between them. The CDR3 runs 14 residues. The CDR3 coding sequence is TGTGCCAGCAGCTTAGTACGAGGGGAGGAGACCCAGTACTTC. It is translated as CASSLVRGEETQYF.

The chain carries TRBV5-5 and TRBJ1-5, with a possible D match to TRBD1 (6 bases). In germline, CDR1 is SGHKS, CDR2 YYEKEE (reference sequence). V gave up 1 base and J gave up 6 bases, with 11 bases separating them. This CDR3 has 14 residues. The CDR3 sequence: CASSLSGGSQPQHF. CDR3 DNA sequence: TGTGCCAGCAGCTTGTCCGGGGGCAGTCAGCCCCAGCATTTT.

The rearrangement uses TRBV29-1 and TRBJ1-1; no firm D call. The germline gives CDR1 SQVTM, CDR2 ANQGSEA. This CDR3 comprises 14 residues. V dropped 4 bases and J dropped 1 base, with 13 bases sitting between them. The chain's CDR3 is CSVGEGAGNTEAFF. Written as DNA, the CDR3 is TGCAGCGTTGGGGAGGGAGCCGGGAACACTGAAGCTTTCTTT.

The chain is built from TRBV7-9 and TRBJ2-7, with 7 nucleotides matching TRBD1. In germline, CDR1 is SEHNR, CDR2 FQNEAQ (reference sequence). This CDR3 is 14 amino acids long. V was clipped by 5 bases and J by 4 bases; unmatched bases: 8. In DNA form, the CDR3 reads TGTGCCAGCAGCATCGCCGGGACAGCGTACGAGCAGTACTTC. Its translation: CASSIAGTAYEQYF.

V is TRBV5-1 and J is TRBJ1-1; D may be TRBD1 (6 bases). V gave up 0 bases and J gave up 4 bases, with 16 bases separating them. The length of the CDR3 is 16 residues. The germline V gene encodes CDR1 SGHRS and CDR2 YFSETQ. CDR3 bases: TGCGCCAGCAGCTTGGGGGTTACAGGGAAAGGCACTGAAGCTTTCTTT. This codes for CASSLGVTGKGTEAFF.

The chain joins TRBV10-1 to TRBJ2-3; no firm D call. This CDR3 is built from 13 residues. CDR1 and CDR2 (germline): WNHNN, SYGVQD (reference sequence). Trimming cost V 6 bases and J 3 bases, with 10 bases left between them. The CDR3 nucleotides read TGCGCCAGCAGCCGAGAGCAGACAGATACGCAGTATTTT. Protein sequence: CASSREQTDTQYF.